This TCR beta chain originates from a study of identical twins. TCRdb re-called the 5' RACE reads with MiXCR, one entry per CDR3 protein. The table has 700,000 or so distinct CDR3 sequences, approximately 9% seen once. This clonotype was picked up a small number of times. Its antigen remains unidentified. Broader study findings: Weaker excess sharing between twins was seen in beta out-of-frame sequences.

Trimming shortened V by 8 bases and J by 0 bases, and 20 bases separated the two germline ends. Germline V gene lookup returns CDR1 SGHTA and CDR2 FQGNSA. The CDR3 totals 17 residues. These same records also appear under a second study, on yellow fever vaccine responses in identical twins.

The sample comprised PBMCs. V is TRBV7-2 and J is TRBJ1-3, with D tentatively TRBD1 (5 bases). The sequence derives from a young woman in good health. CDR3 region: CASRTSARAISGNTIYF. CDR3 DNA: TGTGCCAGCCGAACCTCGGCCAGGGCCATCTCTGGAAACACCATATATTTT.